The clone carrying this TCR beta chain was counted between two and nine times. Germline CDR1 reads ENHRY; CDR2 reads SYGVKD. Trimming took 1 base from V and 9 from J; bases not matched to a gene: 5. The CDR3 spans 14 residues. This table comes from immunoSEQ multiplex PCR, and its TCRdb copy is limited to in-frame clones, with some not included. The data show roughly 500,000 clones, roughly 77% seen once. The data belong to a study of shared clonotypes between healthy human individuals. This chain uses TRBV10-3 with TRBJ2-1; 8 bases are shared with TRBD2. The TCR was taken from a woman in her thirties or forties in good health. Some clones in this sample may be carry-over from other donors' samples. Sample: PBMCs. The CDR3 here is CAISEFSGKVEQFF. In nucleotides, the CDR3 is TGTGCCATCAGTGAGTTTAGCGGGAAGGTTGAGCAGTTCTTC.